The 27 T cell receptor beta chains listed next were all sequenced from one sample in a study of blood T cells in healthy people across ages. A sample-barcoded 5' primer and a J-beta primer mix were used in a second PCR of roughly 7 to 12 cycles. TCRdb fed the 5' RACE reads into MiXCR, producing one record per CDR3 protein. The table has 1.5 million to 2 million distinct CDR3 sequences, about 32% seen once. Sequenced material: blood. Receptors originate from a woman in her twenties or thirties in good health.

The rearrangement joins TRBV6-1 to TRBJ2-3, with 13 bases matching TRBD2. In germline, CDR1 is MNHNS, CDR2 SASEGT. CDR3 length: 17 residues. V dropped 4 bases and J dropped 0; count of bases not matched to a gene: 4. CDR3 region: CASSGTSGRRSTDTQYF. CDR3 nucleotides: TGTGCCAGCAGTGGGACTAGCGGGAGAAGGAGCACAGATACGCAGTATTTT.

This clonotype was seen only a few times. J is TRBJ2-1 and V is TRBV2; TRBD2 matches at 12 bases. Trimming cost V 3 bases and J 9 bases; bases outside gene matches: 6. This CDR3 spans 15 amino acids. Germline CDR1 is SNHLY and CDR2 is FYNNEI. CDR3 DNA sequence: TGTGCCAGCAGTGAGGCTAGCGGGAGGGCCGCTGAGCAGTTCTTC. This translates into CASSEASGRAAEQFF.

This clonotype occurred a few times. The V gene is TRBV10-3, the J gene TRBJ1-2; 7 nucleotides match TRBD1. The germline CDR1 and CDR2 sequences are ENHRY and SYGVKD. The V and J ends lost 6 bases and 4 bases, in that order; junction bases with no gene match: 5. The CDR3 has 13 amino acids. CDR3: CAIRGDSLYGYTF. The CDR3 DNA is TGTGCCATCAGGGGGGACAGCCTCTATGGCTACACCTTC.

This clonotype was counted only a few times. V and J are TRBV30 and TRBJ1-1, with D tentatively TRBD1 (6 bases). The CDR3 is 12 residues long. Between the trimmed V and J ends, which lost 3 bases and 1 base, there was a span of 6 bases. Per the germline V gene, CDR1 is GTSNPN and CDR2 is SVGIG (reference sequence). The CDR3 DNA reads TGTGCCTGGAGACAGGGGAACACTGAAGCTTTCTTT. This gives the protein CAWRQGNTEAFF.

The chain carries TRBV11-3 and TRBJ2-3; the D call may be TRBD1 or TRBD2 (5 bases each). CDR1 and CDR2 from the germline V gene are SGHNT and YENEEA. Trimming cost V 4 bases and J 5 bases, with 22 bases left between them. This CDR3 has 17 amino acids. As DNA, the CDR3 is TGTGCCAGCAGCTCGGTAGGAACCGGGACCCCCGGAGATACGCAGTATTTT. This codes for CASSSVGTGTPGDTQYF.

V gene TRBV20-1 combines with J gene TRBJ2-7; D unresolved. Germline lookup yields CDR1 DFQATT and CDR2 SNEGSKA (reference sequence). Deletions cut 2 bases from V and 5 bases from J, with 13 bases between. The CDR3 sequence is 13 residues long. The CDR3: CSARSGQFHEQYF. Written as DNA, the CDR3 is TGCAGTGCTAGATCCGGGCAGTTTCACGAGCAGTACTTC.

In the case of this clonotype: One end of the junction varies from germline; a read error may be responsible. J is TRBJ1-5 and V is TRBV6-1, with 8 bases aligning to TRBD1. Germline V gene sequence: CDR1 MNHNS, CDR2 SASEGT. The CDR3 totals 16 residues. CDR3 sequence reads: CVSSERGRGQDQPQHF. The CDR3 DNA reads as TGTGTCAGCAGTGAACGGGGCAGGGGGCAAGACCAGCCCCAGCATTTT.

The CDR3 DNA is TGTGCCAGTAGTATGAGGCAAAGCACAGATACGCAGTATTTT. Protein product: CASSMRQSTDTQYF. The J gene is TRBJ2-3, the V gene TRBV19, with D hard to call. Germline loops: CDR1 LNHDA, CDR2 SQIVND (reference sequence). The length of the CDR3 is 14 residues. The germline V and J ends were trimmed by 3 bases and 0 bases, with 7 bases remaining between them.

This clonotype has only a few counts. The chain has TRBV12-3 or TRBV12-4 and TRBJ1-2; D is uncertain. V was pared by 2 bases and J by 7 bases, with 14 bases between. This CDR3 has 14 amino acids. DNA for the CDR3: TGTGCCAGCAGTTTAATTAGGTCAGAGGTTGGCTACACCTTC. Protein product: CASSLIRSEVGYTF.

This clonotype has more than one count but fewer than ten. The gene calls are TRBV6-1 and TRBJ2-7; TRBD1 is a possible D gene (6 bases). V was pared by 7 bases and J by 1 base, with 23 bases between. Per the germline V gene, CDR1 is MNHNS and CDR2 is SASEGT. The CDR3 covers 17 residues. The CDR3 sequence: CASMEFPGERRSYEQYF. CDR3 nucleotides: TGTGCCAGCATGGAGTTTCCAGGGGAGAGGAGGTCCTACGAGCAGTACTTC.

The J gene is TRBJ2-1, the V gene TRBV20-1; tentatively, D is TRBD2 (7 bases). Germline V lookup: CDR1 DFQATT, CDR2 SNEGSKA (reference sequence). The CDR3 covers 16 residues. Trimming stripped 4 bases from V and 8 bases from J, with 24 bases between. CDR3 nucleotides: TGCAGTGCTACCATCTACGGGACGGGGGGCATAGATGAGCAGTTCTTC. It codes for CSATIYGTGGIDEQFF.

Details on this clonotype: One end of the junction does not line up with germline, which may come from a read error. This chain links TRBV25-1 with TRBJ1-6; D call uncertain. CDR1 is MGHDK, CDR2 SYGVNS, per germline. The CDR3 consists of 14 residues. The CDR3 loop reads CASSELVSNSPPHF. The CDR3, as DNA: TGTGCCAGCAGTGAATTGGTGTCTAATTCACCCCCCCACTTT.

The chain is built from TRBV6-6 and TRBJ1-2; D may be TRBD1 (5 bases). The CDR3 has 13 residues. CDR1 MNHNY and CDR2 SVGAGI come from the germline V gene (reference sequence). Trimming left V 5 bases short and J 6 bases short, with 13 bases between. CDR3 sequence: CASSPGGSDGYTF. CDR3 in DNA: TGTGCCAGCAGTCCTGGGGGATCCGATGGCTACACCTTC.

The chain employs TRBV2 and TRBJ1-1, with TRBD1 as a possible D gene (5 bases). Germline V gene data show CDR1 as SNHLY and CDR2 as FYNNEI. V dropped 4 bases and J dropped 6 bases, with 12 bases sitting between them. The CDR3 spans 13 residues. The CDR3 nucleotides read TGTGCCAGCAGTGGGACACTAAGATCTGAAGCTTTCTTT. This gives the protein CASSGTLRSEAFF.

On this clonotype: One end of the junction varies from germline; a read error may be responsible. The chain joins TRBV6-2 or TRBV6-3 to TRBJ1-2, with D maybe TRBD1 (6 bases). The CDR3 length is 20 residues. CDR1 is MNHEY and CDR2 is SVGEGT in the germline V gene. CDR3 sequence (DNA): TGTGCCTGCAGTTATACCGGACCGGGACACAGCAGGGGCCCATGGGATGGCTACACCTTC. It yields the protein CACSYTGPGHSRGPWDGYTF.

About this clonotype itself: One junction end does not reproduce the germline sequence, and a read error may be involved. V and J are TRBV4-1 and TRBJ1-2, with D possibly TRBD1 on 6 matching bases. The CDR3 totals 15 residues. Germline values: CDR1 MGHRA, CDR2 YSYEKL. The CDR3 here is CASSHSTGSGAGHTF. CDR3 nucleotides: TGCGCCAGCAGCCACTCCACAGGGTCCGGCGCTGGCCACACCTTC.

The V and J genes are TRBV4-1 and TRBJ1-4; no reliable D call. Trimming took 1 base from V and 5 from J, leaving 8 bases between them. CDR1 is MGHRA and CDR2 is YSYEKL in the germline V gene. The CDR3 contains 14 residues. CDR3 sequence (DNA): TGCGCCAGCAGCCAAGTAGGGCAGAATGAAAAACTGTTTTTT. It specifies CASSQVGQNEKLFF.

This clonotype was found many times. The V and J genes are TRBV7-9 and TRBJ2-3; possible D gene TRBD1, 5 bases. Per germline, CDR1 SEHNR and CDR2 FQNEAQ (reference sequence). V lost 10 bases to trimming and J lost 5 bases, with 10 bases between them. The CDR3 is made up of 11 amino acids. The CDR3 loop reads CATTDRDTQYF. The CDR3 DNA sequence: TGTGCCACCACCGACAGAGATACGCAGTATTTT.

The V and J genes are TRBV6-2 or TRBV6-3 and TRBJ2-7; 14 nucleotides line up with TRBD2. J gave up 4 bases and V 6 bases, and 14 bases lay outside the gene matches. This CDR3 is 18 amino acids long. Per germline, CDR1 MNHEY and CDR2 SVGEGT. The CDR3 DNA follows: TGTGCCAGCAGCCAAAGACCCCAGGGACTAGCGGGAGAGTACGAGCAGTACTTC. This translates into CASSQRPQGLAGEYEQYF.

The chain employs TRBV10-3 and TRBJ2-7; D remains unclear. Germline V gene sequence: CDR1 ENHRY, CDR2 SYGVKD. The CDR3 sequence is 11 residues long. The V gene lost 7 bases and the J gene lost 5 bases, with 9 bases spanning the gap. The CDR3 DNA follows: TGTGCCATCAAGTCCCTAGACGAGCAGTACTTC. Translated, it gives CAIKSLDEQYF.

This clonotype showed up just a few times. The chain is built from TRBV11-2 and TRBJ2-5; D may be TRBD1 (5 bases). The DNA end lines up better with TRBJ2-7; the J call may be wrong. Looked up from germline, CDR1 is SGHAT and CDR2 is FQNNGV. The CDR3 length is 14 residues. CDR3 in DNA: TGTGCCAGCAGCTTAATTGGCGTAGGGGACGAGCAGTACTTC. Translated, it gives CASSLIGVGDEQYF.

The J gene is TRBJ1-2, the V gene TRBV7-9, with 9 bases identical to TRBD1. J gave up 2 bases and V 6 bases, and 10 bases lay outside the gene matches. CDR1 and CDR2 from the germline V gene are SEHNR and FQNEAQ (reference sequence). The CDR3 has 16 amino acids. CDR3 nucleotide sequence: TGTGCCAGCAGTGCTACCCGGGACAGGGCCAACTATGGCTACACCTTC. Amino acids: CASSATRDRANYGYTF.

The chain employs TRBV5-5 and TRBJ1-5; D is ambiguous. The CDR3 has 14 residues. V dropped 0 bases and J dropped 3 bases, with 7 bases sitting between them. From germline, CDR1 is SGHKS and CDR2 YYEKEE (reference sequence). For the CDR3, the DNA is TGTGCCAGCAGCTTGGGGAGGGACAATCAGCCCCAGCATTTT. This gives the protein CASSLGRDNQPQHF.

The DNA of the CDR3 is TGTGCCAGCAGCCAAGTAAGTCGCGGCCGGGACACCGGGGAGCTGTTTTTT. Translation: CASSQVSRGRDTGELFF. The chain uses TRBV3-1 and TRBJ2-2, with no clear D. CDR3 size: 17 residues. Trimming pared 1 base from V and 3 bases from J, leaving 15 bases between. CDR1 is LGHDT and CDR2 is YNNKEL in the germline V gene (reference sequence).

The rearrangement links TRBV20-1 to TRBJ2-1; 10 bases fit TRBD2. Looked up from germline, CDR1 is DFQATT and CDR2 is SNEGSKA (reference sequence). J was trimmed by 9 bases and V by 0 bases; bases with no gene match: 11. The CDR3 extends over 16 amino acids. The CDR3, as DNA: TGCAGTGCTAGAGATCGGCTAGCGGGAGTTTTGATTGAGCAGTTCTTC. It translates to CSARDRLAGVLIEQFF.

There are a few counts of this clonotype. The chain employs TRBV5-5 and TRBJ2-7, with a tentative D call TRBD2 (6 bases). CDR3 length: 12 residues. V was clipped by 0 bases and J by 9 bases, with 10 bases between them. Germline assignment: CDR1 SGHKS and CDR2 YYEKEE (reference sequence). As DNA, the CDR3 is TGTGCCAGCAGCTTGGCCCTGGGAGGGCAGTACTTC. Its protein product is CASSLALGGQYF.

This chain uses TRBV7-2 with TRBJ2-5; no definite D call. V lost 6 bases and J lost 2, with 19 bases in between. CDR1 and CDR2 (germline): SGHTA, FQGNSA. The length of the CDR3 is 16 residues. The CDR3 DNA reads TGTGCCAGCAGTTCTACTCCCGGGCCGTCACAAGAGACCCAGTACTTC. The encoded protein is CASSSTPGPSQETQYF.